A single sample gave rise to the 3 T cell receptor beta chains below, sequenced in a study of chemoradiotherapy in HPV16-positive cancers. Profiled with immunoSEQ multiplex PCR; TCRdb holds only in-frame clones, not every one. The data show over 7,000 clones, approximately 91% seen once. This material consisted of tumor tissue, taken from a patient who underwent chemoradiotherapy. All receptors derive from a human donor with HPV-associated anogenital cancer.

The chain has TRBV5-1 and TRBJ2-3, with 14 bases matching TRBD2. CDR1 and CDR2 (germline): SGHRS, YFSETQ. The CDR3 runs 19 residues. V shed 1 base, J shed 5 bases, and the junction held 12 bases outside the gene matches. The CDR3 sequence: CASSLNLATSGGAGDTQYF. In DNA form, the CDR3 reads TGCGCCAGCAGCTTGAACCTCGCGACTAGCGGGGGGGCTGGAGATACGCAGTATTTT.

To note about this clone: Germline is not matched at one junction end, which may reflect a read error. The rearrangement joins TRBV7-9 to TRBJ1-2, with TRBD1 matching over 8 bases. CDR3 size: 15 residues. Germline values: CDR1 SEHNR, CDR2 FQNEAQ (reference sequence). CDR3 region: CAGSPADREGYGYTF. The DNA for the CDR3 is TGTGCCGGCAGCCCAGCGGACAGGGAGGGCTATGGCTACACCTTC.

V gene TRBV2 combines with J gene TRBJ2-4, with no clear D. V was clipped by 4 bases and J by 0 bases, with 10 bases between them. This CDR3 has 15 amino acids. Germline V gene lookup returns CDR1 SNHLY and CDR2 FYNNEI. The DNA of the CDR3 is TGTGCCAGCAGTGGGGCGAGCGAAGCCAAAAACATTCAGTACTTC. This sequence encodes CASSGASEAKNIQYF.